The rows below give T cell receptor beta chains drawn from one sample of a study of T cell repertoires in cytomegalovirus infection. TCRdb ran MiXCR on the reads and lists one entry per CDR3 protein. The table includes around 550,000 distinct CDR3 sequences, around 27% detected once. Input material: PBMCs. These receptors were taken from a human donor in good health (CMV status not recorded). Some clones in this sample may be carry-over from other donors' samples. Both conserved end residues are part of each CDR3. A D gene is named only where the DNA matches it firmly. Expanded clones are given a class, and other clones once, few, many or no size at all.

cdr3_aa: CASSRDGGNEKLFF
v_call: TRBV4-2
clone_size: many
cdr3_length: 14
d_call: .

cdr3_aa: CASSEASGRAFF
v_call: TRBV7-3
clone_size: few
cdr3_length: 12
d_call: TRBD2

cdr3_aa: CASIGGRGEQFF
v_call: TRBV6-8
clone_size: .
cdr3_length: 12
d_call: TRBD2

cdr3_aa: CASSIASRTSGELFF
v_call: TRBV19
clone_size: .
cdr3_length: 15
d_call: .

cdr3_aa: CASSPLHRTSGRAYEQYF
v_call: TRBV11-2
clone_size: few
cdr3_length: 18
d_call: TRBD2

cdr3_aa: CASSLFGGEGYTF
v_call: TRBV7-2
clone_size: .
cdr3_length: 13
d_call: .

cdr3_aa: CASSQVTYSSYNEQFF
v_call: TRBV4-2
clone_size: few
cdr3_length: 16
d_call: .

cdr3_aa: CASSLVKGITDTQYF
v_call: TRBV7-2
clone_size: many
cdr3_length: 15
d_call: .

cdr3_aa: CASSFGTAQETQYF
v_call: TRBV7-2
clone_size: many
cdr3_length: 14
d_call: TRBD1

cdr3_aa: CASSGPRDEQFF
v_call: TRBV11-2
clone_size: few
cdr3_length: 12
d_call: .

cdr3_aa: CASSPGRGRRTEAFF
v_call: TRBV4-1
clone_size: few
cdr3_length: 15
d_call: TRBD1

cdr3_aa: CSARDLGWDQPQHF
v_call: TRBV20-1
clone_size: .
cdr3_length: 14
d_call: .

cdr3_aa: CATSRAPGGRTDTQYF
v_call: TRBV15
clone_size: .
cdr3_length: 16
d_call: TRBD1

cdr3_aa: CSATPSTGSGGRGYTF
v_call: TRBV20-1
clone_size: .
cdr3_length: 16
d_call: .

cdr3_aa: CASSISQRLNNSPLHF
v_call: TRBV7-6
clone_size: many
cdr3_length: 16
d_call: .

cdr3_aa: CASATSGRLFSYEQYF
v_call: TRBV7-2
clone_size: many
cdr3_length: 16
d_call: TRBD2

cdr3_aa: CASSLASGGNSPLHF
v_call: TRBV7-6
clone_size: many
cdr3_length: 15
d_call: TRBD1

cdr3_aa: CSVGGTEFNAEQYF
v_call: TRBV29-1
clone_size: .
cdr3_length: 14
d_call: TRBD1

cdr3_aa: CASSGGQFNQPQHF
v_call: TRBV28
clone_size: many
cdr3_length: 14
d_call: .

cdr3_aa: CASSYGRYEQYF
v_call: TRBV6-2/TRBV6-3
clone_size: many
cdr3_length: 12
d_call: .

cdr3_aa: CSARTSGLAKNIQYF
v_call: TRBV20-1
clone_size: few
cdr3_length: 15
d_call: TRBD2

cdr3_aa: CASSLEASTGNTIYF
v_call: TRBV12-3/TRBV12-4
clone_size: .
cdr3_length: 15
d_call: .

cdr3_aa: CASKLTKAGGYNEQFF
v_call: TRBV12-3/TRBV12-4
clone_size: .
cdr3_length: 16
d_call: .

cdr3_aa: CASSLTHTFPYGYTF
v_call: TRBV27
clone_size: few
cdr3_length: 15
d_call: .

cdr3_aa: CASSLRYGDTEAFF
v_call: TRBV11-2
clone_size: .
cdr3_length: 14
d_call: .

cdr3_aa: CASSLYLFGTSGSSGELFF
v_call: TRBV28
clone_size: .
cdr3_length: 19
d_call: TRBD2

cdr3_aa: CASSSDGTGVYGYTF
v_call: TRBV19
clone_size: .
cdr3_length: 15
d_call: TRBD1

cdr3_aa: CASSSAGGNEQFF
v_call: TRBV6-2/TRBV6-3
clone_size: many
cdr3_length: 13
d_call: TRBD2

cdr3_aa: CASSYSGGSSLGTGELFF
v_call: TRBV6-5
clone_size: .
cdr3_length: 18
d_call: TRBD1

cdr3_aa: CASSLRRESHNEQFF
v_call: TRBV7-9
clone_size: few
cdr3_length: 15
d_call: TRBD2

cdr3_aa: CASSYSNPLRQGRGRQSQPQHF
v_call: TRBV6-5
clone_size: few
cdr3_length: 22
d_call: TRBD1

cdr3_aa: CASSRPTGVQETQYF
v_call: TRBV7-9
clone_size: .
cdr3_length: 15
d_call: TRBD1

cdr3_aa: CASSQEDSNYGYTF
v_call: TRBV4-1
clone_size: few
cdr3_length: 14
d_call: .

cdr3_aa: CAWKPGQGREKLFF
v_call: TRBV30
clone_size: .
cdr3_length: 14
d_call: TRBD1

cdr3_aa: CSARGLAGDQETQYF
v_call: TRBV20-1
clone_size: .
cdr3_length: 15
d_call: TRBD2

cdr3_aa: CASSPGFGGVSPHEQFF
v_call: TRBV18
clone_size: .
cdr3_length: 17
d_call: .

cdr3_aa: CATSRSRLGRSTDTQYF
v_call: TRBV15
clone_size: few
cdr3_length: 17
d_call: .

cdr3_aa: CASDPWGLAINEQFF
v_call: TRBV6-8
clone_size: .
cdr3_length: 15
d_call: TRBD2

cdr3_aa: CASSLAPSGRYEQFF
v_call: TRBV7-2
clone_size: many
cdr3_length: 15
d_call: TRBD2

cdr3_aa: CASSQLVDRSEKLFF
v_call: TRBV4-1
clone_size: .
cdr3_length: 15
d_call: .

cdr3_aa: CASSPYGQVDVFQETQYF
v_call: TRBV12-3/TRBV12-4
clone_size: .
cdr3_length: 18
d_call: TRBD1

cdr3_aa: CASSFAGSGYTF
v_call: TRBV5-1
clone_size: .
cdr3_length: 12
d_call: .